This T cell receptor beta chain was sequenced for a study of identical twins. This clonotype appeared a few times. Its antigen is not known. This CDR3 region has 13 residues. CDR1 and CDR2 (germline): SGHRS, YFSETQ. With 6 bases removed from V and 2 bases from J, the gap between germline ends came to 10 bases. TCRdb re-derived calls from the 5' RACE reads in MiXCR, one entry per CDR3 protein. The sample has fewer than 650,000 distinct CDR3 sequences; about 7.1% are singletons. Study-level findings and limits: A partial confounding effect on zero-insertion analyses could come from invariant MAIT and iNKT cells. Cross-sectional statistics, not tracking of the same donors, supported the conclusions.

These same data were also listed under a study on yellow fever vaccine responses in identical twins.

J is TRBJ2-3 and V is TRBV5-1; unclear D gene. The sequenced sample was PBMCs. The source of this sequence is a woman aged 18-29 years in good health. CDR3 sequence reads: CASTKADTDTQYF. In DNA form, the CDR3 reads TGCGCCAGCACCAAGGCCGACACAGATACGCAGTATTTT.